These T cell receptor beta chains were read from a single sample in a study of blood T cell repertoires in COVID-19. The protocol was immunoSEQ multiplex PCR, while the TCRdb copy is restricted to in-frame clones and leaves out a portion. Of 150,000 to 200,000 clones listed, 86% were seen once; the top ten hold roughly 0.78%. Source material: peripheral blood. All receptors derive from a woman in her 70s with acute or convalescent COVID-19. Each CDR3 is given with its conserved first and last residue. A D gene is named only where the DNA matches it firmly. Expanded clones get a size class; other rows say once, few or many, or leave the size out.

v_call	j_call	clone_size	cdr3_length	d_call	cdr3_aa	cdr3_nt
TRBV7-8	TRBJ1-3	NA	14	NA	CASSLGSSGNTIYF	TGTGCCAGCAGCTTAGGCAGCTCTGGAAACACCATATATTTT
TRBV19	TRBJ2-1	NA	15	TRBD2	CASSRLAGAEGEQFF	TGTGCCAGTAGTCGCCTAGCGGGAGCTGAGGGTGAGCAGTTCTTC
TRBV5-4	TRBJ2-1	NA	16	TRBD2	CASSLWRSSGSNEQFF	TGTGCCAGCAGCTTGTGGCGCTCTAGCGGGAGTAATGAGCAGTTCTTC
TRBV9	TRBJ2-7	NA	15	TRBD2	CASSPVGTSGYEQYF	TGTGCCAGCAGCCCGGTGGGGACTAGCGGCTACGAGCAGTACTTC
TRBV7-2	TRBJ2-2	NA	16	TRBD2	CASNRGAGLRSGELFF	TGTGCCAGCAACCGTGGAGCGGGACTAAGGTCGGGGGAGCTGTTTTTT
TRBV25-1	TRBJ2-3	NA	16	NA	CASSEFVGLRADTQYF	TGTGCCAGCAGTGAATTTGTCGGCCTGAGGGCAGATACGCAGTATTTT
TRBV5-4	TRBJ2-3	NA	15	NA	CASSRNRGLTDTQYF	TGTGCCAGCAGTCGCAACAGGGGACTCACAGATACGCAGTATTTT
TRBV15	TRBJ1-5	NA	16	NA	CATSRARRGSNQPQHF	TGTGCCACCAGCAGGGCCAGGAGGGGCAGCAATCAGCCCCAGCATTTT
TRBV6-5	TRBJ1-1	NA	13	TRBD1	CASSLSGGGSAFF	TGTGCCAGCAGTTTATCAGGGGGCGGTTCGGCTTTCTTT
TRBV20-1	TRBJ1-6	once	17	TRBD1	CSASPLPGTGGRSPLHF	TGCAGTGCTAGTCCCCTCCCCGGGACAGGGGGCCGTTCACCCCTCCACTTT
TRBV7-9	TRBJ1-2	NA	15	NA	CASSVGQISSYGYTF	TGTGCCAGCAGCGTTGGACAGATTTCGAGCTATGGCTACACCTTC
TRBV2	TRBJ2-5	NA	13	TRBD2	CASRESGAETQYF	TGTGCCAGCAGGGAAAGCGGGGCAGAGACCCAGTACTTC
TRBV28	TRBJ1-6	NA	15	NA	CASTPLQGINSPLHF	TGTGCCAGCACCCCCCTGCAGGGGATAAATTCACCCCTCCACTTT
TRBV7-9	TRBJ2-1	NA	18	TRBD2	CASSLVGLASGVYNEQFF	TGTGCCAGCAGCTTAGTGGGGCTGGCTAGCGGGGTATACAATGAGCAGTTCTTC
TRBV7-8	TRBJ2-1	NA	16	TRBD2	CASSETLAGGHNEQFF	TGTGCCAGCAGCGAAACTTTAGCGGGGGGTCACAATGAGCAGTTCTTC
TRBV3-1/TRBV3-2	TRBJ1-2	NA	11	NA	CASSQERGYTF	TGTGCCAGCAGCCAAGAACGGGGCTACACCTTC
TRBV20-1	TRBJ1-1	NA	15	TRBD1	CSASDSRGRLAEAFF	TGCAGTGCTAGTGATTCGAGGGGGCGGTTGGCTGAAGCTTTCTTT
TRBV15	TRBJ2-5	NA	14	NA	CATSRDTSQETQYF	TGTGCCACCAGCAGAGATACCAGCCAAGAGACCCAGTACTTC
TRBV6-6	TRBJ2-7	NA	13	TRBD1	CATSLDRSYEQYF	TGTGCCACCTCCTTGGACAGGTCCTACGAGCAGTACTTC
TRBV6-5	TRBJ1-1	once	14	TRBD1	CASSRTGSGTEAFF	TGTGCCAGCAGTCGGACAGGTTCGGGGACTGAAGCTTTCTTT
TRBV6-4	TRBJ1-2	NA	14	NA	CATRRDGSLGGYTF	TGTGCCACCCGGAGGGACGGGAGCTTGGGTGGCTACACCTTC
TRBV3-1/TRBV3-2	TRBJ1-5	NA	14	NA	CASSQEVRNQPQHF	TGTGCCAGCAGCCAGGAGGTTCGGAATCAGCCCCAGCATTTT
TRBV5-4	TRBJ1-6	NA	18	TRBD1	CASRFRDRVGSYNSPLHF	TGTGCCAGCAGATTCCGGGACAGGGTTGGCTCCTATAATTCACCCCTCCACTTT
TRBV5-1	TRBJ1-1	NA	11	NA	CASSLGVEAFF	TGCGCCAGCAGCCTAGGGGTCGAAGCTTTCTTT
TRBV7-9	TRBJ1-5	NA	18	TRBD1	CASSPGQGGALSNQPQHF	TGTGCCAGCAGCCCCGGACAGGGGGGCGCTTTGAGCAATCAGCCCCAGCATTTT
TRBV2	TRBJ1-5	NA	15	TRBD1	CASSDRLEGAQPQHF	TGTGCCAGCAGCGACAGATTGGAGGGGGCCCAGCCCCAGCATTTT
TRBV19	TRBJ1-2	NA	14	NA	CASSRHSPNYGYTF	TGTGCCAGTAGTAGGCATTCCCCTAACTATGGCTACACCTTC
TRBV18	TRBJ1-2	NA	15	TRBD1	CASSPDATGVYGYTF	TGTGCCAGCTCACCAGACGCAACAGGGGTTTATGGCTACACCTTC